Reported below is one T cell receptor (beta chain). This record belongs to a study of technical replicates of blood from several donors. The CDR3 covers 16 residues. CDR1 SGHRS and CDR2 YFSETQ come from the germline V gene. Trimming pared 0 bases from V and 4 bases from J, leaving 13 bases between. Assay: immunoSEQ multiplex PCR; the TCRdb copy retains only in-frame clones and omits some. The data show approximately 74,000 clones, 95% to 98% seen once. The chain recombines TRBV5-1 with TRBJ1-4, with a weak D call TRBD1 (6 bases). This receptor was obtained from a human donor in good health. Sequencing input: T cells isolated from PBMCs. CDR3 in amino acids: CASSLDATGYNEKLFF. For the CDR3, the DNA is TGCGCCAGCAGCTTGGACGCGACAGGCTATAATGAAAAACTGTTTTTT.